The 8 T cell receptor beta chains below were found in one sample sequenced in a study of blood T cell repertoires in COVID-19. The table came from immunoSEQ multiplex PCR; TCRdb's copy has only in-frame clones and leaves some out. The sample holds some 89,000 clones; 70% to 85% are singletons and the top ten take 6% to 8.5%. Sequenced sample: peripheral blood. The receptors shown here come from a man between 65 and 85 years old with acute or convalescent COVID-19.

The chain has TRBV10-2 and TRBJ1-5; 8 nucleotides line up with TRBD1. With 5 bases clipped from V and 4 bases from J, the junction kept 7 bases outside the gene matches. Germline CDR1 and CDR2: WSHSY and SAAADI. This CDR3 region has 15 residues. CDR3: CASSYEGQVNQPQHF. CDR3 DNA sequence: TGCGCCAGCAGTTATGAGGGACAGGTGAATCAGCCCCAGCATTTT.

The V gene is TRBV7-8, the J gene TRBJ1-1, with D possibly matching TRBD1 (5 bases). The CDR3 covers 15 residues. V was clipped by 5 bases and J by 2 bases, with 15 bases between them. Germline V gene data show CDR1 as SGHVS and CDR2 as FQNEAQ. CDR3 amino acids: CASSPVRGENTEAFF. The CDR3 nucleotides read TGTGCCAGCAGCCCAGTCCGGGGGGAAAACACTGAAGCTTTCTTT.

DNA of the CDR3: TGTGCCAGCAGCCAGGGGGACAGGGAAGGACAAGAGACCCAGTACTTC. Protein sequence: CASSQGDREGQETQYF. The chain is built from TRBV14 and TRBJ2-5, with 9 positions matching TRBD1. The junction had 7 bases not matched to a gene; V was cut back by 3 bases and J by 2 bases. The CDR3 has 16 residues. Per the germline V gene, CDR1 is SGHDN and CDR2 is FVKESK.

DNA for the CDR3: TGTGCCTCGGGACTACGTCACACCGGGGAGCTGTTTTTT. Protein sequence: CASGLRHTGELFF. This rearrangement joins TRBV2 to TRBJ2-2; 7 bases are a match to TRBD2. Germline CDR1 reads SNHLY; CDR2 reads FYNNEI. This CDR3 comprises 13 residues. Trimming cost V 11 bases and J 3 bases; bases outside gene matches: 6.

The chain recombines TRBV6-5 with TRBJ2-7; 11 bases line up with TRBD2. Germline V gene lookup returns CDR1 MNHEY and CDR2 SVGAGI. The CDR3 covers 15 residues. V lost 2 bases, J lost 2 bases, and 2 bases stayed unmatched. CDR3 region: CASSYRLAGTYEQYF. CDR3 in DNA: TGTGCCAGCAGTTACAGACTAGCGGGAACCTACGAGCAGTACTTC.

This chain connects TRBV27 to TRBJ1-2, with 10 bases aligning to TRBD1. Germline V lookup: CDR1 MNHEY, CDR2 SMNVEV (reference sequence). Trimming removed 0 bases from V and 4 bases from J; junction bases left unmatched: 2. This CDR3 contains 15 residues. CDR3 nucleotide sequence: TGTGCCAGCAGTTTATCGGGACAGGGGACCTATGGCTACACCTTC. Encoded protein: CASSLSGQGTYGYTF.

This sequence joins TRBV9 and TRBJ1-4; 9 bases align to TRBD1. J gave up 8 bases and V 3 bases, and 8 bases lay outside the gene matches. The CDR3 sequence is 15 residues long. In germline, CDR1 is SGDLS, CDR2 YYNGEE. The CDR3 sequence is CASSAGTGRREKLFF. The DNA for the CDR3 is TGTGCCAGCAGCGCTGGGACAGGGCGAAGGGAAAAACTGTTTTTT.

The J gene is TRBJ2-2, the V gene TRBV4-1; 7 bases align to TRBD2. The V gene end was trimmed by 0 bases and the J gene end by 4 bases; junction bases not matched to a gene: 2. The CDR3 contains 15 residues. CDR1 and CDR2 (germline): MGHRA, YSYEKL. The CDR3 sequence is CASSQDGGGTGELFF. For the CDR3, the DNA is TGCGCCAGCAGCCAAGATGGGGGGGGCACCGGGGAGCTGTTTTTT.